The clone carrying this T cell receptor (beta chain) has more than one count but fewer than ten. Its antigen remains unidentified. Baseline, cycle 4 day 1, and cycle 7 day 1 were the blood sampling points. This entry belongs to a study of OX40 agonist ivuxolimab in advanced cancers. About the study: Treatment received earlier with anti-PD-1, anti-PD-L1 or anti-CTLA-4 agents was allowed, and 40% had some. Two patients with cutaneous melanoma and one with hepatocellular carcinoma, three in total, showed partial responses.

The study's findings and limits: Low normalized T-cell clonal expansion also characterized some of the nonresponders.

Here immunoSEQ multiplex PCR was the method, and the copy in TCRdb shows in-frame clones only, minus some. The sample consists of 55,000 to 75,000 clones, around 83% of them appearing once. Material: CD4+ or CD8+ T cells sorted from blood, obtained in a trial of the OX40 agonist ivuxolimab. The clonotype comes from an adult with an advanced solid tumor such as melanoma, head and neck, liver or kidney cancer.

For the CDR3, the DNA is TGTGCCAGCAGCAAGCACCAACCTAACTATGGCTACACCTTC. Its protein is CASSKHQPNYGYTF. This chain joins TRBV7-2 and TRBJ1-2; D unresolved. V lost 5 bases, J lost 0 bases, and 10 bases lay in between. Germline CDR1 is SGHTA and CDR2 is FQGNSA. This CDR3 is 14 amino acids long.